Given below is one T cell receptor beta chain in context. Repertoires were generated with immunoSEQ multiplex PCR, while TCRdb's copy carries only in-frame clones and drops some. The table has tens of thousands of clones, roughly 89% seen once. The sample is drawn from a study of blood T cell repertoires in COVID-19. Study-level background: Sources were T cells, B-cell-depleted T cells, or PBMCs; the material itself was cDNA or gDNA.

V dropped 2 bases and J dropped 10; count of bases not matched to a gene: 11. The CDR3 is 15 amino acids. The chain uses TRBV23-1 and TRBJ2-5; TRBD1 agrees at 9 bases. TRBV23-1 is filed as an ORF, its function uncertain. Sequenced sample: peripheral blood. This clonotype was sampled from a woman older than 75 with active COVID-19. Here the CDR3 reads CASSQRGQGLNDQYF. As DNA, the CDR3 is TGCGCCAGCAGTCAAAGGGGACAGGGTTTGAATGACCAGTACTTC.